Each of the 2 T cell receptor beta chains below was sequenced from the same sample in a study of post-analysis software for immune sequencing data. Study conclusions and caveats: Higher frequency in patients than in controls was seen for roughly 5 TRBV segments, with TRBV5-6, TRBV5-1 and TRBV20-1 among them.

Sequencing libraries made from TCR beta cDNA carried unique molecular identifiers. TCRdb called the PCR reads again in MiXCR, with one record for every CDR3 protein. The table has roughly 800,000 distinct CDR3 sequences, 46% seen once. The antigens for these receptors are not known. Sample: blood. The receptors stem from a girl aged 5 to 17 with multiple sclerosis.

This clonotype was detected a few times. The rearrangement links TRBV24-1 to TRBJ2-3; D tentatively fits TRBD1 or TRBD2 (5 bases each). Per germline, CDR1 KGHDR and CDR2 SFDVKD. The CDR3 covers 16 residues. Trimming stripped 1 base from V and 2 bases from J, with 12 bases between. The CDR3 reads CATSDFEGLSTDTQYF. Written as DNA, the CDR3 is TGTGCCACCAGTGATTTTGAGGGGCTTTCCACAGATACGCAGTATTTT.

For the CDR3, the DNA is TGCAGCGTTGGATTCGCATGGAGGGACACAGATACGCAGTATTTT. As protein: CSVGFAWRDTDTQYF. This rearrangement joins TRBV29-1 to TRBJ2-3; possibly TRBD2 for D (6 bases). The germline V and J ends were trimmed by 4 bases and 2 bases, with 16 bases remaining between them. The V gene's germline CDR1 is SQVTM and CDR2 ANQGSEA. This CDR3 has 15 amino acids.